The 25 T cell receptor beta chains below all came from one sample that was sequenced in a study of CD8+CD57+ T cells in acquired aplastic anemia. Genomic DNA, serving as template, underwent TCR beta VDJ and CDR3 profiling. TCRdb ran MiXCR on the reads and lists one entry per CDR3 protein. The profile shows around 180,000 distinct CDR3 sequences, less than 50% of them singletons. The patients chosen for sequencing had shown expansion of CD8+CD57+ cells (detected by flow cytometry). Sequences were obtained from sorted CD4+, CD8+, or CD8+CD57+ T cells (not recorded which) from PBMCs. All receptors come from a human donor with aplastic anemia.

The chain has TRBV5-4 and TRBJ2-1; 7 nucleotides match TRBD1. Germline V gene data show CDR1 as SGHNT and CDR2 as YYREEE (reference sequence). The CDR3 runs to 13 residues. The junction had 4 bases not matched to a gene; V was cut back by 0 bases and J by 10 bases. DNA of the CDR3: TGTGCCAGCAGCTTGGGGCCGGGACAGGAGCAGTTCTTC. As protein: CASSLGPGQEQFF.

In regard to this clonotype: As the CDR3 is not closed by the conserved phenylalanine or tryptophan, this likely results from a read error. The V and J genes are TRBV20-1 and TRBJ1-5; possible D gene TRBD1, 6 bases. Germline CDR1 and CDR2: DFQATT and SNEGSKA (reference sequence). This CDR3 contains 14 residues. V was pared by 3 bases and J by 4 bases, with 13 bases between. For the CDR3, the DNA is TGCAGTGCTAGCCCGGGACAACCTAATCAGCCCCAGCATTCT. This gives the protein CSASPGQPNQPQHS.

This chain uses TRBV7-8 with TRBJ1-3, with TRBD1 matching 7 bases. The ends lost 5 bases at V and 0 bases at J; junction bases unmatched: 4. CDR1 SGHVS and CDR2 FQNEAQ come from the germline V gene. The CDR3 runs 15 residues. In DNA form, the CDR3 reads TGTGCCAGCAGCCCTAGGGACAGCTCTGGAAACACCATATATTTT. Its protein is CASSPRDSSGNTIYF.

The chain has TRBV20-1 and TRBJ1-5, with TRBD1 identical over 10 bases. CDR3 length equals 14 residues. The J segment lost 6 bases and the V segment lost 3 bases, leaving 5 bases of the junction unmatched. The germline V gene has CDR1 DFQATT and CDR2 SNEGSKA (reference sequence). CDR3 DNA sequence: TGCAGTGCTAGGCCGACAGGGGGCGGTCAGCCCCAGCATTTT. Amino acids: CSARPTGGGQPQHF.

As for this clonotype: A much larger clonotype is one base distant, so this may be a read error. The V gene is TRBV20-1, the J gene TRBJ2-1; D perhaps matches TRBD2 (5 bases). Germline CDR1 and CDR2: DFQATT and SNEGSKA (reference sequence). The V gene lost 3 bases and the J gene lost 3 bases, with 24 bases spanning the gap. This CDR3 is 18 amino acids long. CDR3: CSARIENGRVRVYNEQFF. CDR3 coding DNA: TGCAGTGCTAGGATAGAAAACGGGCGGGTTCGCGTCTACAATGAGCAGTTCTTC.

This clonotype was seen repeatedly, ten times or more. The chain uses TRBV19 and TRBJ2-4, with D unclear. The germline CDR1 and CDR2 sequences are LNHDA and SQIVND (reference sequence). The CDR3 spans 12 residues. V dropped 6 bases and J dropped 5 bases, with 8 bases sitting between them. CDR3 protein: CASSYSENIQYF. CDR3 DNA: TGTGCCAGTAGCTACAGTGAAAACATTCAGTACTTC.

This clonotype has only a few counts. The chain uses TRBV29-1 and TRBJ1-1; a possible D gene is TRBD1 (5 bases). CDR3 length equals 13 residues. Trimming removed 5 bases from V and 3 bases from J, with 13 bases in between. Germline V gives CDR1 SQVTM, CDR2 ANQGSEA. The CDR3 sequence is CSVSPGGDTEAFF. The CDR3 nucleotides are TGCAGCGTTTCTCCTGGGGGAGACACTGAAGCTTTCTTT. Drawing the rest from reference TRBV29-1 and TRBJ1-1, the complete variable domain is SAVISQKPSRDICQRGTSLTIQCQVDSQVTMMFWYRQQPGQSLTLIATANQGSEATYESGFVIDKFPISRPNLTFSTLTVSNMSPEDSSIYLCSVSPGGDTEAFFGQGTRLTVV.

At least ten counts were recorded for this clonotype. The rearrangement joins TRBV5-8 to TRBJ1-6; D gene uncertain. The CDR3 sequence is 12 residues long. V lost 6 bases and J lost 10, with 11 bases in between. Looked up from germline, CDR1 is SGHTS and CDR2 is YDEGEE. CDR3 sequence (DNA): TGTGCCAGCATGGGTGGTTACTCACCCCTCCACTTT. This translates into CASMGGYSPLHF.

As for this clonotype: Since no conserved phenylalanine or tryptophan closes the CDR3, a read error is the likely cause. This sequence joins TRBV10-2 and TRBJ1-1; 9 bases align to TRBD1. Losses at the gene ends were 5 bases for V and 3 bases for J; bases not matched to a gene: 7. The CDR3 sequence is 15 residues long. Germline assignment: CDR1 WSHSY and CDR2 SAAADI. The CDR3 loop is CASSKPGQGDTEAFS. The CDR3 DNA is TGCGCCAGCAGTAAGCCGGGACAGGGTGACACTGAAGCTTTCTCT.

This clonotype has ten or more counts. This chain links TRBV20-1 with TRBJ2-3, with 12 nucleotides matching TRBD2. This CDR3 contains 15 residues. V gave up 6 bases and J gave up 3 bases; unmatched junction bases: 7. The V gene's germline CDR1 is DFQATT and CDR2 SNEGSKA (reference sequence). The CDR3 region has the DNA TGCAGTGCCCTCCGACTAGCGGGGGAGACAGATACGCAGTATTTT. Its protein is CSALRLAGETDTQYF.

This rearrangement joins TRBV10-3 to TRBJ2-7; 7 bases map to TRBD1. The CDR3 contains 15 residues. V lost 10 bases and J lost 0; bases outside the gene matches: 12. The germline V gene encodes CDR1 ENHRY and CDR2 SYGVKD. In nucleotides, the CDR3 is TGTGCCAGCAGGTCGGGACAGCTGAGCTCCTACGAGCAGTACTTC. This translates into CASRSGQLSSYEQYF.

The chain couples TRBV25-1 to TRBJ2-1; TRBD2 matches 15 bases. In germline, CDR1 is MGHDK, CDR2 SYGVNS. This CDR3 spans 15 amino acids. CDR3 residues: CAKQGLAGGYNEQFF. As DNA, the CDR3 is TGTGCTAAACAGGGACTAGCGGGGGGTTACAATGAGCAGTTCTTC.

This rearrangement joins TRBV20-1 to TRBJ2-7; 7 bases map to TRBD1. J lost 0 bases, V lost 0 bases, and 2 bases had no gene match. Germline lookup yields CDR1 DFQATT and CDR2 SNEGSKA (reference sequence). The CDR3 totals 14 residues. The CDR3 here is CSARDHRGSYEQYF. In DNA, the CDR3 is TGCAGTGCTAGAGATCACAGGGGCTCCTACGAGCAGTACTTC.

Comment on this clonotype: Compared with germline, one end of the junction differs, possibly owing to a read error. V and J are TRBV10-2 and TRBJ2-7; 13 bases are a match to TRBD2. The CDR3 runs to 14 residues. Germline CDR1 reads WSHSY; CDR2 reads SAAADI. Written as DNA, the CDR3 is TGTGCCAGCGCGGGACTAGCGGGGAGCTACGAGCAGTACTTC. Translation gives CASAGLAGSYEQYF.

This clonotype was seen a handful of times. The genes are TRBV20-1 and TRBJ2-7; the D gene is possibly TRBD1 (6 bases). Per the germline V gene, CDR1 is DFQATT and CDR2 is SNEGSKA (reference sequence). The CDR3 has 14 amino acids. V dropped 3 bases and J dropped 2 bases, with 14 bases sitting between them. CDR3 loop: CSARSGTRAYEQYF. DNA for the CDR3: TGCAGTGCTAGGTCCGGGACAAGGGCCTACGAGCAGTACTTC.

This clonotype was seen repeatedly, ten times or more. The chain links TRBV9 to TRBJ2-3; weak D call: TRBD2 (6 bases). CDR3 length: 16 residues. Germline CDR1 is SGDLS and CDR2 is YYNGEE. V was pared by 1 base and J by 4 bases, with 16 bases between. The CDR3 nucleotides are TGTGCCAGCAGCGTACGTGCGCAGGGAGGTGCAGATACGCAGTATTTT. Protein product: CASSVRAQGGADTQYF.

This clonotype showed up many times. The chain employs TRBV20-1 and TRBJ2-1; possibly TRBD1 for D (6 bases). This CDR3 spans 15 amino acids. Trimming left V 0 bases short and J 6 bases short, with 15 bases between. Germline CDR1 is DFQATT and CDR2 is SNEGSKA (reference sequence). DNA for the CDR3: TGCAGTGCTAGAGATCTCCCAGGGGAGAGCAATGAGCAGTTCTTC. Protein product: CSARDLPGESNEQFF.

This chain connects TRBV2 to TRBJ1-2; D uncertain. The V gene lost 4 bases and the J gene lost 6 bases, with 15 bases spanning the gap. Germline V gene lookup returns CDR1 SNHLY and CDR2 FYNNEI. The CDR3 extends over 14 amino acids. The CDR3 sequence: CASSVPRALHGYTF. In DNA, the CDR3 is TGTGCCAGCAGTGTACCCCGGGCCTTACATGGCTACACCTTC.

The CDR3 bases are TGTGCCACCAGTGATTTGCTTTCAGGACGAGCTTTCTTT. Its protein is CATSDLLSGRAFF. The chain uses TRBV24-1 and TRBJ1-1; D uncertain. The germline V gene has CDR1 KGHDR and CDR2 SFDVKD. This CDR3 contains 13 residues. Trimming removed 0 bases from V and 10 bases from J, with 11 bases in between.

The rearrangement joins TRBV11-1 to TRBJ2-3; 10 bases agree with TRBD2. Germline V gene lookup returns CDR1 SGHAT and CDR2 FQDESV (reference sequence). V gave up 7 bases and J gave up 3 bases; unmatched junction bases: 7. The CDR3 is made up of 15 amino acids. The CDR3 spells CASTPGTSVTDTQYF. The CDR3, as DNA: TGTGCCAGCACCCCCGGGACTAGCGTAACAGATACGCAGTATTTT.

Of note for this clonotype: The junction departs from germline at one end; a sequencing error may be responsible. V usage is TRBV29-1 and J usage is TRBJ1-1; TRBD1 matches 10 bases. The V gene's germline CDR1 is SQVTM and CDR2 ANQGSEA. There are 13 residues in the CDR3. CDR3 sequence (DNA): TGCAGCTTTGACCGGGACAGGGGATTAGAAGCTTTCTTT. This gives the protein CSFDRDRGLEAFF.

This chain connects TRBV29-1 to TRBJ2-7; 8 bases are shared with TRBD1. Trimming took 6 bases from V and 0 from J; bases not matched to a gene: 10. The CDR3 totals 15 residues. The germline CDR1 and CDR2 sequences are SQVTM and ANQGSEA. Written as DNA, the CDR3 is TGCAGCGTCGACCCGGGACAGGTTAGCTCCTACGAGCAGTACTTC. Translated: CSVDPGQVSSYEQYF.

The genes are TRBV9 and TRBJ2-3; 7 nucleotides match TRBD2. The CDR3 runs 16 residues. V trimming: 1 base; J trimming: 0 bases; junction bases outside the gene matches: 5. CDR1 and CDR2 from the germline V gene are SGDLS and YYNGEE. The CDR3 loop is CASSVPSGTSTDTQYF. The CDR3 DNA reads TGTGCCAGCAGCGTACCCAGCGGGACTAGCACAGATACGCAGTATTTT.

The V gene is TRBV19, the J gene TRBJ1-2, with 7 bases matching TRBD1. CDR3 size: 14 residues. J was trimmed by 2 bases and V by 2 bases; bases with no gene match: 2. The germline V gene encodes CDR1 LNHDA and CDR2 SQIVND (reference sequence). The CDR3: CASSITQGNYGYTF. In DNA, the CDR3 is TGTGCCAGTAGTATAACACAGGGGAACTATGGCTACACCTTC.

This clonotype was found once. This chain links TRBV7-9 with TRBJ2-7; tentatively, D is TRBD1 (5 bases). The CDR3 totals 12 residues. The V and J ends lost 5 bases and 6 bases respectively, with 11 bases between them. Per the germline V gene, CDR1 is SEHNR and CDR2 is FQNEAQ (reference sequence). CDR3 DNA: TGTGCCAGCAGCATCAGGGCATCCGAGCAGTACTTC. This encodes CASSIRASEQYF. Drawing the rest from reference TRBV7-9 and TRBJ2-7, the complete variable domain is DTGVSQNPRHKITKRGQNVTFRCDPISEHNRLYWYRQTLGQGPEFLTYFQNEAQLEKSRLLSDRFSAERPKGSFSTLEIQRTEQGDSAMYLCASSIRASEQYFGPGTRLTVT.